One and the same sample provided the 13 T cell receptor beta chains below, sequenced in a study of T cells in Graves' hyperthyroidism and ophthalmopathy. Authors of the study amplified TCR beta CDR3 regions from RNA transcripts. The TCR CDR3 first-round RT-PCR relied on the HTBI primer set. In TCRdb, the multiplex PCR reads were re-called with MiXCR into one record per CDR3 protein. Of more than 650,000 distinct CDR3 sequences in the sample, around 15% were seen once. The sample taken for sequencing was blood. These TCRs come from a young woman with Graves' hyperthyroidism.

There are a few counts of this clonotype. The chain joins TRBV30 to TRBJ2-5; possibly TRBD2 for D (6 bases). V lost 1 base and J lost 12, with 15 bases in between. Germline V gene lookup returns CDR1 GTSNPN and CDR2 SVGIG (reference sequence). The CDR3 totals 12 residues. CDR3 sequence reads: CAWSEGLGGEYF. CDR3 in DNA: TGTGCCTGGAGTGAGGGACTGGGCGGGGAGTACTTC. Using reference TRBV30 and TRBJ2-5 for the parts outside the CDR3, the full variable domain is SQTIHQWPATLVQPVGSPLSLECTVEGTSNPNLYWYRQAAGRGLQLLFYSVGIGQISSEVPQNLSASRPQDRQFILSSKKLLLSDSGFYLCAWSEGLGGEYFGPGTRLLVL.

This clonotype was seen repeatedly, ten times or more. V gene TRBV13 combines with J gene TRBJ2-7, with D hard to call. Trimming removed 5 bases from V and 2 bases from J, with 13 bases in between. The CDR3 extends over 14 amino acids. Germline-derived CDR1 and CDR2 are PRHDT and FYEKMQ (reference sequence). This CDR3 is CASSTSPGTYEQYF. The CDR3 DNA is TGTGCCAGCAGCACCTCCCCCGGCACCTACGAGCAGTACTTC.

This clonotype was seen at least ten times. The rearrangement uses TRBV24-1 and TRBJ2-3, with TRBD1 identical over 7 bases. The CDR3 has 18 residues. J lost 0 bases, V lost 9 bases, and 17 bases had no gene match. The germline CDR1 and CDR2 sequences are KGHDR and SFDVKD. The CDR3 DNA follows: TGTGCCACCGCCGGGTCCAGTACTGGGACAGCCAGCACAGATACGCAGTATTTT. This gives the protein CATAGSSTGTASTDTQYF.

This clonotype has ten or more counts. V gene TRBV30 combines with J gene TRBJ2-2; no clear D. Trimming removed 7 bases from V and 5 bases from J, with 11 bases in between. This CDR3 spans 12 amino acids. CDR1 GTSNPN and CDR2 SVGIG come from the germline V gene (reference sequence). The CDR3 loop is CASDLVTGELFF. The CDR3 nucleotides read TGTGCCTCCGACTTGGTTACCGGGGAGCTGTTTTTT.

CDR3 loop: CATSVPGTGADTQYF. In DNA, the CDR3 is TGTGCCACCAGTGTTCCCGGGACAGGGGCAGATACGCAGTATTTT. The chain has TRBV24-1 and TRBJ2-3; 10 bases line up with TRBD1. Trimming removed 5 bases from V and 4 bases from J; junction bases left unmatched: 5. Germline CDR1 KGHDR, CDR2 SFDVKD. This CDR3 spans 15 amino acids.

As concerns this clonotype: This clone may be a read error of a much larger clone one base away. The CDR3 does not end in the conserved phenylalanine or tryptophan, so this is likely a read error. The chain recombines TRBV18 with TRBJ1-4, with D uncertain. CDR1 and CDR2 from the germline V gene are KGHSH and LQKENI. The CDR3 contains 13 residues. Trimming cost V 6 bases and J 4 bases, with 9 bases left between them. In DNA, the CDR3 is TGTGCCAGCTCCGGCGCGGATAATGAAAAACTGTTTTAT. Translated, it gives CASSGADNEKLFY.

V gene TRBV15 combines with J gene TRBJ2-7; weak D call: TRBD1 (5 bases). Trimming cost V 3 bases and J 4 bases, with 13 bases left between them. CDR1 and CDR2 from the germline V gene are LNHNV and YYDKDF (reference sequence). The CDR3 spans 14 residues. The CDR3 spells CATSSFRKGYEQYF. As DNA, the CDR3 is TGTGCCACCAGCAGTTTTCGCAAGGGGTACGAGCAGTACTTC.

V is TRBV7-3 and J is TRBJ2-6; D is unresolved. V was pared by 7 bases and J by 4 bases, with 8 bases between. CDR1 SGHTA and CDR2 FQGTGA come from the germline V gene. This CDR3 spans 13 amino acids. This CDR3 is CASKSEGANVLTF. CDR3 in DNA: TGTGCCAGCAAATCGGAAGGGGCCAACGTCCTGACTTTC.

The V gene is TRBV20-1, the J gene TRBJ1-2; tentative D call: TRBD1 (5 bases). V was trimmed by 4 bases and J by 5 bases, leaving 5 bases between them. The CDR3 contains 10 residues. CDR1 and CDR2 from the germline V gene are DFQATT and SNEGSKA (reference sequence). The CDR3, as DNA: TGCAGTGCTAAGGGGTATGGCTACACCTTC. Translating it yields CSAKGYGYTF.

The sample holds many counts of this clonotype. The rearrangement joins TRBV11-2 to TRBJ2-4; D may be TRBD1 or TRBD2 (6 bases each). With 9 bases removed from V and 6 bases from J, the gap between germline ends came to 15 bases. The CDR3 is 13 residues long. CDR1 is SGHAT and CDR2 is FQNNGV in the germline V gene. CDR3 DNA: TGTGCCAGAGCCTCGGGGGCCCGAAACATTCAGTACTTC. This gives the protein CARASGARNIQYF.

This clonotype has just one count. CDR3 sequence reads: CATRGVTGILYNEQFF. DNA of the CDR3: TGTGCCACCAGGGGCGTGACCGGGATCCTTTACAATGAGCAGTTCTTC. The chain uses TRBV15 and TRBJ2-1, with D possibly being TRBD2 (5 bases). Trimming took 6 bases from V and 4 from J, leaving 19 bases between them. Germline V lookup: CDR1 LNHNV, CDR2 YYDKDF (reference sequence). CDR3 length: 16 residues.

This clonotype was seen more than once but under ten times. The chain recombines TRBV4-1 with TRBJ2-7; TRBD2 might be the D (5 bases). Per the germline V gene, CDR1 is MGHRA and CDR2 is YSYEKL. V was shortened by 2 bases and J by 4 bases, with 12 bases between the two germline ends. This CDR3 has 14 residues. CDR3 loop: CASSQTYGVYEQYF. DNA of the CDR3: TGCGCCAGCAGCCAAACCTACGGGGTATACGAGCAGTACTTC.

This clonotype was observed at least ten times. This chain links TRBV7-3 with TRBJ2-6; TRBD1 matches 8 bases. Germline V gives CDR1 SGHTA, CDR2 FQGTGA. The CDR3 runs to 15 residues. V shed 5 bases, J shed 5 bases, and the junction held 5 bases outside the gene matches. The CDR3 DNA reads TGTGCCAGCAGCATTGGACAGGGTTGGGCCAACGTCCTGACTTTC. Residues: CASSIGQGWANVLTF.